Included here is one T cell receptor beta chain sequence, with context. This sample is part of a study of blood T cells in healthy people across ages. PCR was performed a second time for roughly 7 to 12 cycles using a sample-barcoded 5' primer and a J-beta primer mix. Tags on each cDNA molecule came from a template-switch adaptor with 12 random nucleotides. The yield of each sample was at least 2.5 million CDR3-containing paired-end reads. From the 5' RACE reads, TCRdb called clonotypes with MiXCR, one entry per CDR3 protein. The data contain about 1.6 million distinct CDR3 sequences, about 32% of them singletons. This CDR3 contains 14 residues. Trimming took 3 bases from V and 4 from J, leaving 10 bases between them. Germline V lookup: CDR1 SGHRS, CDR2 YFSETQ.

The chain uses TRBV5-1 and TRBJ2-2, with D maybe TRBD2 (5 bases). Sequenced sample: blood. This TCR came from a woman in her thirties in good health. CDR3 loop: CASSWEGSTGELFF. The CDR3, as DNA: TGCGCCAGCAGCTGGGAAGGGAGCACCGGGGAGCTGTTTTTT.